The source of this T cell receptor beta chain is a study of PD-L1 blockade in urothelial cancer. Study-level background: Once treatment had started, blood was analyzed at 3 weeks (second dose) and again at 6 weeks.

Study-wide results and caveats: Durable-benefit cases showed more tumor-associated blood clone expansion at 3 weeks.

Turning to this clone: As yet, its antigen is unknown.

Repertoires were generated with immunoSEQ multiplex PCR, while TCRdb's copy carries only in-frame clones and drops some. The sample gives some 80,000 clones, approximately 90% of which show up once; around 5.3% is in the top ten. Each patient gave between 1 and 8 samples, pretreatment and on-treatment. Sequenced material: PBMCs, taken around atezolizumab (anti-PD-L1) treatment. The sequence was obtained from a woman aged 70 to 79 with urothelial cancer.

The CDR3 DNA sequence: TGTGCCAGCAGCATACGACAGACCGGGGGTGAAAAACTGTTTTTT. Protein product: CASSIRQTGGEKLFF. The chain employs TRBV7-8 and TRBJ1-4; TRBD1 might be the D (5 bases). Per germline, CDR1 SGHVS and CDR2 FQNEAQ. This CDR3 is built from 15 residues. The V gene lost 5 bases and the J gene lost 7 bases, with 17 bases spanning the gap. The variable domain in full, completed from reference TRBV7-8 and TRBJ1-4, reads GAGVSQSPRYKVAKRGQDVALRCDPISGHVSLFWYQQALGQGPEFLTYFQNEAQLDKSGLPSDRFFAERPEGSVSTLKIQRTQQEDSAVYLCASSIRQTGGEKLFFGSGTQLSVL.